This T cell receptor (beta chain) comes out of a study of blood T cell repertoires in COVID-19. Study-wide background: The samples span acute and convalescent COVID-19 from the United States, Italy and Spain. Nucleic acid was either cDNA or gDNA, and it came from T cells, B-cell-depleted T cells, or PBMCs.

As processed by the authors: Reference gene primer amplification gave nucleated cell count estimates. Assay used: immunoSEQ multiplex PCR; TCRdb lists only in-frame clones, some missing. Clone size and the V and J calls come from that table; the DNA yielded D and trimming. The table lists roughly 66,000 clones, more than 85% of them singletons. The source is a human donor with active COVID-19. The donor label of this sample is uncertain. Sequenced sample: peripheral blood.

DNA for the CDR3: TGTGCCAGTAGTGGAGGAGGGGCTTCACTTCTCATGAACACTGAAGCTTTCTTT. Translated, it gives CASSGGGASLLMNTEAFF. This chain uses TRBV19 with TRBJ1-1; TRBD1 might be the D (5 bases). Germline CDR1 is LNHDA and CDR2 is SQIVND (reference sequence). V dropped 5 bases and J dropped 0 bases, with 22 bases sitting between them. This CDR3 region has 18 residues.